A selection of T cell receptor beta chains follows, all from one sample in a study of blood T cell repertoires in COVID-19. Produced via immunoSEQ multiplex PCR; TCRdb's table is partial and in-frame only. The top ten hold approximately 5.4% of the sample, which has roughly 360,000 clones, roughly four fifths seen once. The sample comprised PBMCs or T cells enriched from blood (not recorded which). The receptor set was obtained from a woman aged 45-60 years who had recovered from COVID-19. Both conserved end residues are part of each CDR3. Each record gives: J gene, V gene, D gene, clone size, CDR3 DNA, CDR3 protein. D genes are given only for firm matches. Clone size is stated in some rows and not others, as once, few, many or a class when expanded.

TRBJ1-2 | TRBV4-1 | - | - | TGCGCCAGCAGCCAACAGGGAAACTATGGCTACACCTTC | CASSQQGNYGYTF
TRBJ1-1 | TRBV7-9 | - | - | TGTGCCAGCAGCTTGTCACAGGGGAACACTGAAGCTTTCTTT | CASSLSQGNTEAFF
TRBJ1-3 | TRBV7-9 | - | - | TGTGCCAGCAGCTTAGACAGGGCCTCTGGAAACACCATATATTTT | CASSLDRASGNTIYF
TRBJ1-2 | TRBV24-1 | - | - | TGTGCCACCAGTGACGGAGGCAACTATGGCTACACCTTC | CATSDGGNYGYTF
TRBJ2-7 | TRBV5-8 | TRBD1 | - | TGTGCCAGCAGCTTGGCCGGGACAGGGGGCTCCGAGCAGTACTTC | CASSLAGTGGSEQYF
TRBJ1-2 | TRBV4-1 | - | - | TGCGCCAGCAGCCAAGAGGGGCCCCTCGGCTATGGCTACACCTTC | CASSQEGPLGYGYTF
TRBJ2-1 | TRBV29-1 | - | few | TGCAGCGTTGGGACAGCCGGTGGTGAGCAGTTCTTC | CSVGTAGGEQFF
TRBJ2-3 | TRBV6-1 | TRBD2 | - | TGTGCCAGCTCGCTCCAGGCGGGGGTGGGAGATACGCAGTATTTT | CASSLQAGVGDTQYF
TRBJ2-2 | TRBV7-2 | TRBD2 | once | TGTGCCAGCAGCTTTACGGGACTAGCGTCCGGGTCGGAGCTGTTTTTT | CASSFTGLASGSELFF
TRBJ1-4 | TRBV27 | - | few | TGTGCCAGCAGTTTGCGAGCCCAAGCTAATGAAAAACTGTTTTTT | CASSLRAQANEKLFF
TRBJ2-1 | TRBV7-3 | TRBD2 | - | TGTGCCAGCAGCCAACTAGCGGGGGCTCAGGATGAGCAGTTCTTC | CASSQLAGAQDEQFF
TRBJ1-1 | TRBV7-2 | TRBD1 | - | TGTGCCAGCAGACGGGACAGGGGGAGGTCTGAAGCTTTCTTT | CASRRDRGRSEAFF
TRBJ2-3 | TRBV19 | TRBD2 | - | TGTGCCAGTAGTACCGTAGCGGGAGCCCACACAGATACGCAGTATTTT | CASSTVAGAHTDTQYF
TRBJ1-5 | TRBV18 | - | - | TGTGCCAGCTCGCGGGTCCGTAATCAGCCCCAGCATTTT | CASSRVRNQPQHF
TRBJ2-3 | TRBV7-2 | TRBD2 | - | TGTGCCAGCAGCCTAGGGTTTGCGGGAGGGCCCGCAGATACGCAGTATTTT | CASSLGFAGGPADTQYF
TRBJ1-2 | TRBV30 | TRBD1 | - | TGTGCCTGGAGTGTAGGGACAGGGAAATCCTATGGCTACACCTTC | CAWSVGTGKSYGYTF
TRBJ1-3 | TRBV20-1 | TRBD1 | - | TGCAGTGCTAGTTGGGCCGGGACAGTAGGAAACACCATATATTTT | CSASWAGTVGNTIYF
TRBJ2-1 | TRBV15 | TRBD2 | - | TGTGCCACCAGCAGGCAGACTAGCGGGGGGAGGTCAGACAATGAGCAGTTCTTC | CATSRQTSGGRSDNEQFF
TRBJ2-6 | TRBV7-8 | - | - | TGTGCCAGCAGCTTAGCGTTTGGCGGATACTCTGGGGCCAACGTCCTGACTTTC | CASSLAFGGYSGANVLTF
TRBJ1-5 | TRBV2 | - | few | TGTGCCAGCAGTGAAGTCAGACAGACTAATCAGCCCCAGCATTTT | CASSEVRQTNQPQHF
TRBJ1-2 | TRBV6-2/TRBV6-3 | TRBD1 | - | TGTGCCACCACCCCCCCCAGGGGGCGAATTCACTATGGCTACACCTTC | CATTPPRGRIHYGYTF
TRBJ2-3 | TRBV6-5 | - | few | TGTGCCAGCGCGGTGACAGATACGCAGTATTTT | CASAVTDTQYF
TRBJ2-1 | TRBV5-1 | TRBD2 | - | TGCGCCAGCAGCCCCGGACTAGCGGGAGTCAATGAGCAGTTCTTC | CASSPGLAGVNEQFF
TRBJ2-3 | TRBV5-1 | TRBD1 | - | TGCGCCAGCAGCTTAACCGGGACAGTGAGCACAGATACGCAGTATTTT | CASSLTGTVSTDTQYF
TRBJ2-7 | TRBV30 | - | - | TGTGCCTGGAGCGCGGGGAGGAACGAGCAGTACTTC | CAWSAGRNEQYF
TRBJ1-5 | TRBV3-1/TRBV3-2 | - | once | TGTGCCAGCAGCCGAGGTCCCGGTCAGCCCCAGCATTTT | CASSRGPGQPQHF
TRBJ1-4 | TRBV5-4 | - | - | TGTGCCAGCAGCTTGCCAGGTCTTAATGAAAAACTGTTTTTT | CASSLPGLNEKLFF
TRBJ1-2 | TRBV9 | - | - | TGTGCCAGCAGCGTAGAAACCCGGTATGGCTACACCTTC | CASSVETRYGYTF
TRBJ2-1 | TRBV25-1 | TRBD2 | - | TGTGCCAGCAGTGCAATAGGGACTAGCGGAGTGTCAGAGCAGTTCTTC | CASSAIGTSGVSEQFF